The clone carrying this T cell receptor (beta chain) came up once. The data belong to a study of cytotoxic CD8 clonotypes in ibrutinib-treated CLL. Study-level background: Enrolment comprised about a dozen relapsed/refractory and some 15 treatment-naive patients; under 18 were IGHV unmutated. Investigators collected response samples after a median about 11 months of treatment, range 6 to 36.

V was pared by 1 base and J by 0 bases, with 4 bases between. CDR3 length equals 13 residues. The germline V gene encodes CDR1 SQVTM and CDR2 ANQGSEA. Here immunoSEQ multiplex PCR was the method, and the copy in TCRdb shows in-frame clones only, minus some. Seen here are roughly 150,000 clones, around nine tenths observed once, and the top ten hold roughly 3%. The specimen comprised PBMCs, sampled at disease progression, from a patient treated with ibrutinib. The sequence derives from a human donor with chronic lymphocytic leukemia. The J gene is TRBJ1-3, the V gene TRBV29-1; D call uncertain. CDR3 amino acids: CSVEVPSGNTIYF. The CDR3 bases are TGCAGCGTTGAAGTCCCCTCTGGAAACACCATATATTTT.